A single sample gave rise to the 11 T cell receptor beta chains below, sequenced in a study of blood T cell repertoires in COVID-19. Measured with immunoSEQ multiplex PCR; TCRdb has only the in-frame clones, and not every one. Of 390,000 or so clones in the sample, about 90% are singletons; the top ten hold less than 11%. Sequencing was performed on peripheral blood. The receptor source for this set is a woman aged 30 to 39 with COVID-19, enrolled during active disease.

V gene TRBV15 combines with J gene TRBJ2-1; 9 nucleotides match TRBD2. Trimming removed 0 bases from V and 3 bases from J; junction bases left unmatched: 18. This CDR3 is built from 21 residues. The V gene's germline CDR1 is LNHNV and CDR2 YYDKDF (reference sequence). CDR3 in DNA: TGTGCCACCAGCAGAGATTTGGCGGGAGGGCAAATGAATACCTACTACAATGAGCAGTTCTTC. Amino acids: CATSRDLAGGQMNTYYNEQFF.

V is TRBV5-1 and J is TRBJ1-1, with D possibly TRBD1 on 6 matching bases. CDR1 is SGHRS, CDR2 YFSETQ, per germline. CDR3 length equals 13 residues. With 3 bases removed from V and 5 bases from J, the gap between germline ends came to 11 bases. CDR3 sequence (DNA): TGCGCCAGCAGCTCGACAGGAGCAACTGAAGCTTTCTTT. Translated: CASSSTGATEAFF.

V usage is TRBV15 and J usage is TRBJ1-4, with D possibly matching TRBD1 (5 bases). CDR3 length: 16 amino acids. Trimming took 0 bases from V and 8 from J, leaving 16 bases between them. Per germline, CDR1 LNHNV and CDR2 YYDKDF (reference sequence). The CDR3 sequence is CATSRDGAGRGEKLFF. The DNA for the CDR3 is TGTGCCACCAGCAGAGACGGGGCAGGGCGGGGCGAAAAACTGTTTTTT.

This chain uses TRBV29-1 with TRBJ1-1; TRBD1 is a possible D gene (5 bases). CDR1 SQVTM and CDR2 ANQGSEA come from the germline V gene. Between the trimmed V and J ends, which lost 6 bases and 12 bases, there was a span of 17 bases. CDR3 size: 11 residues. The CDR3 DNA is TGCAGCGTCGATGGGACTCCAGGTACTTTCTTT. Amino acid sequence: CSVDGTPGTFF.

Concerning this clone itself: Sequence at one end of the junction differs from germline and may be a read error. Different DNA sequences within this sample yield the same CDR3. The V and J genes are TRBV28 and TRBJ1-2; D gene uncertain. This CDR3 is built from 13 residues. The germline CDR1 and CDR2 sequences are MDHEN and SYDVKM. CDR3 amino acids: CASRFQTGNGYTF. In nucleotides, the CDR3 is TGTGCCAGCCGCTTTCAGACGGGGAATGGCTACACCTTT.

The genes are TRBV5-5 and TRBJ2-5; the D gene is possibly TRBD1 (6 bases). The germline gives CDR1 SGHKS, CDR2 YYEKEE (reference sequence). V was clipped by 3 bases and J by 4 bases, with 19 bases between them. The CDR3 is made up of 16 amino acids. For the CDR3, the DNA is TGTGCCAGCAGCTCACGACAGGACTTGGGGAGAGAGACCCAGTACTTC. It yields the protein CASSSRQDLGRETQYF.

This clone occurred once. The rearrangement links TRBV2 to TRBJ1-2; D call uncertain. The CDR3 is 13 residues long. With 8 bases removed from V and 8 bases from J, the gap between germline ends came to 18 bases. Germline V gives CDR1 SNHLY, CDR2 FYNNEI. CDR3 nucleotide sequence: TGTGCCAGCTCGGACGGAGGGCCGGGGGGCTACACCTTC. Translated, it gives CASSDGGPGGYTF.

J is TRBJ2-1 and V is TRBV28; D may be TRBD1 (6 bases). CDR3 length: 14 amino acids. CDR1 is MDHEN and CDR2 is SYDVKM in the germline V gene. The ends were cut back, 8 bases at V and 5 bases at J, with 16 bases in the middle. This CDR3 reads CASSPGDRHNEQFF. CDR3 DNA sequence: TGTGCCAGCTCCCCAGGGGATCGCCACAATGAGCAGTTCTTC.

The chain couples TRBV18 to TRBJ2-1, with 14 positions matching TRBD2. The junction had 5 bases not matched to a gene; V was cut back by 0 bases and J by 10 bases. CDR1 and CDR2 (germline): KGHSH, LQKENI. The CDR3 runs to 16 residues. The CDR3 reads CASSPPGLAGEGEQFF. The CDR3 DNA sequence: TGTGCCAGCTCACCACCGGGACTAGCGGGAGAAGGCGAGCAGTTCTTC. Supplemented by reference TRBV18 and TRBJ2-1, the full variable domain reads NAGVMQNPRHLVRRRGQEARLRCSPMKGHSHVYWYRQLPEEGLKFMVYLQKENIIDESGMPKERFSAEFPKEGPSILRIQQVVRGDSAAYFCASSPPGLAGEGEQFFGPGTRLTVL.

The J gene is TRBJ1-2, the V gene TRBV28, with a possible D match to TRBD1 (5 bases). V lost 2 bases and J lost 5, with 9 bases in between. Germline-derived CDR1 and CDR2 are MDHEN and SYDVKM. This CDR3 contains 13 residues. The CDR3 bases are TGTGCCAGCAGTTTAGCAGGGTTTTATGGCTACACCTTC. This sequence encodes CASSLAGFYGYTF.

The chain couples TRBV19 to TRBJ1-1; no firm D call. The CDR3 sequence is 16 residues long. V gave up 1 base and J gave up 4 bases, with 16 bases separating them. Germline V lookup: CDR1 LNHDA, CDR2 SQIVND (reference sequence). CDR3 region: CASSIAALARGTEAFF. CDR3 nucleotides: TGTGCCAGTAGTATAGCGGCGTTAGCACGAGGCACTGAAGCTTTCTTT.